A selection of T cell receptor beta chains follows, all from one sample in a study of blood T cell repertoires in COVID-19. Only in-frame clones appear in the TCRdb table, and some are missing; sequencing was by immunoSEQ multiplex PCR. This sample has about 480,000 clones; 88% occur once, and the top ten carry 1.5% to 2%. Sequencing was carried out using PBMCs or T cells enriched from blood (not recorded which). The receptors shown here come from a woman between 35 and 50 years old who had recovered from COVID-19. Each CDR3 is given with its conserved first and last residue. The D gene is left open where the match is weak. Size is omitted from some rows. Given values are once, few, many or a class for expanded clones.

d_call	v_call	clone_size	j_call	cdr3_aa	cdr3_nt
TRBD1	TRBV9	-	TRBJ2-1	CASSTRTGGSEQFF	TGTGCCAGCAGCACTCGGACAGGGGGCAGTGAGCAGTTCTTC
-	TRBV5-4	-	TRBJ2-4	CASSLGRTEKNIQYF	TGTGCCAGCAGCTTGGGTCGGACAGAAAAAAACATTCAGTACTTC
-	TRBV6-5	-	TRBJ1-1	CASSYSSRGGTEAFF	TGTGCCAGCAGTTACTCGAGTAGGGGCGGCACTGAAGCTTTCTTT
TRBD1	TRBV7-8	-	TRBJ1-2	CASSSRDSAFGYTF	TGTGCCAGCAGCTCCCGGGACAGTGCTTTTGGCTACACCTTC
-	TRBV5-5	-	TRBJ2-2	CASSLVTRVTGELFF	TGTGCCAGCAGCTTGGTCACGCGCGTTACCGGGGAGCTGTTTTTT
-	TRBV6-5	-	TRBJ2-3	CASSKRRADTQYF	TGTGCCAGCAGTAAGAGGCGGGCAGATACGCAGTATTTT
-	TRBV24-1	-	TRBJ1-2	CATSAQGGGGYTF	TGTGCCACCAGTGCTCAGGGAGGGGGAGGCTACACCTTC
TRBD1	TRBV6-2/TRBV6-3	-	TRBJ2-1	CASSTYRGYNEQFF	TGTGCCAGCAGCACCTACAGGGGCTACAATGAGCAGTTCTTC
-	TRBV5-4	-	TRBJ2-5	CASSLWAIEKETQYF	TGTGCCAGCAGCCTGTGGGCGATAGAAAAAGAGACCCAGTACTTC
TRBD1	TRBV2	-	TRBJ2-1	CASSVLLDRGNEQFF	TGTGCCAGCAGTGTTCTCCTGGACAGGGGTAATGAGCAGTTCTTC
-	TRBV10-3	-	TRBJ2-3	CAITSGRTDTQYF	TGTGCCATCACGAGCGGACGAACAGATACGCAGTATTTT
TRBD1	TRBV7-9	-	TRBJ1-1	CASSLARTGKNTEAFF	TGTGCCAGCAGCTTAGCTCGGACAGGGAAGAACACTGAAGCTTTCTTT
-	TRBV7-2	-	TRBJ1-1	CASSFFGATNTEAFF	TGTGCCAGCAGCTTCTTTGGGGCCACGAACACTGAAGCTTTCTTT
-	TRBV15	-	TRBJ1-2	CATSRPGVDGYTF	TGTGCCACCAGCAGACCAGGGGTAGATGGCTACACCTTC
-	TRBV7-8	once	TRBJ1-4	CASSLARGRVYEKLFF	TGTGCCAGCAGCTTAGCTAGGGGCAGGGTATATGAAAAACTGTTTTTT
-	TRBV2	-	TRBJ2-1	CASSLSHPDEQFF	TGTGCCAGCAGTCTAAGCCATCCCGATGAGCAGTTCTTC
-	TRBV28	-	TRBJ2-1	CASRSTGLYNEQFF	TGTGCCAGCAGATCCACGGGACTCTACAATGAGCAGTTCTTC
-	TRBV6-5	-	TRBJ2-4	CASRPGLGSNIQYF	TGTGCCAGCAGGCCGGGACTCGGCTCGAACATTCAGTACTTC
-	TRBV27	-	TRBJ1-5	CASSLWGDSNQPQHF	TGTGCCAGCAGTTTATGGGGCGATAGCAATCAGCCCCAGCATTTT
TRBD2	TRBV6-5	-	TRBJ2-1	CASKGAGGGEQFF	TGTGCCAGCAAGGGAGCGGGAGGGGGTGAGCAGTTCTTC
TRBD1	TRBV2	-	TRBJ2-7	CASSGGTGPYEQYF	TGTGCCAGCAGTGGGGGGACAGGACCGTACGAGCAGTACTTC
-	TRBV6-2/TRBV6-3	-	TRBJ2-6	CASSYSISGGLSGANVLTF	TGTGCCAGCAGTTACTCGATCAGCGGCGGACTCTCTGGGGCCAACGTCCTGACTTTC
-	TRBV29-1	-	TRBJ1-1	CSVEEVNTEAFF	TGCAGCGTTGAGGAGGTTAACACTGAAGCTTTCTTT
TRBD1	TRBV5-1	once	TRBJ1-2	CASSWGTGDDGNYGYTF	TGCGCCAGCAGCTGGGGGACAGGGGATGATGGTAACTATGGCTACACCTTC
-	TRBV5-8	-	TRBJ2-2	CASSRGAGWTGELFF	TGTGCCAGCAGTCGTGGGGCGGGGTGGACCGGGGAGCTGTTTTTT
TRBD2	TRBV15	-	TRBJ2-5	CATSGTSGGGTQYF	TGTGCCACCAGCGGAACTAGCGGGGGGGGGACCCAGTACTTC
-	TRBV7-2	-	TRBJ2-2	CASSPPQMNTGELFF	TGTGCCAGCAGCCCCCCCCAGATGAACACCGGGGAGCTGTTTTTT
TRBD1	TRBV24-1	once	TRBJ1-1	CATSDGGQGRTEAFF	TGTGCCACCAGTGATGGGGGACAGGGGCGAACTGAAGCTTTCTTT
TRBD1	TRBV27	-	TRBJ1-2	CASSGTAGYGYTF	TGTGCCAGCAGTGGGACAGCAGGCTATGGCTACACCTTC
TRBD1	TRBV10-3	-	TRBJ2-7	CATLLAGQGAYEQYF	TGTGCCACCTTGCTGGCGGGACAGGGGGCCTACGAGCAGTACTTC
-	TRBV4-1	-	TRBJ1-1	CASSQEWTGAEAFF	TGCGCCAGCAGCCAAGAATGGACTGGGGCTGAAGCTTTCTTT
-	TRBV5-5	-	TRBJ2-1	CASRFQGGNEQFF	TGTGCCAGCAGATTTCAGGGTGGGAATGAGCAGTTCTTC
TRBD2	TRBV7-2	-	TRBJ2-2	CASSLLASGRAGAGELFF	TGTGCCAGCAGCTTACTGGCTAGCGGGAGGGCCGGAGCCGGGGAGCTGTTTTTT
TRBD1	TRBV5-1	-	TRBJ1-4	CASSPGQGNEKLFF	TGCGCCAGCAGCCCCGGACAGGGGAATGAAAAACTGTTTTTT
-	TRBV7-9	-	TRBJ2-5	CATSLGAETQYF	TGTGCCACCTCGCTGGGGGCAGAGACCCAGTACTTC
TRBD1	TRBV6-5	few	TRBJ1-2	CASSYSRGNYGYTF	TGTGCCAGCAGTTACTCCAGGGGGAACTATGGCTACACCTTC
-	TRBV27	-	TRBJ1-3	CAVRGSGGNTIYF	TGTGCCGTCCGGGGGTCGGGTGGAAACACCATATATTTT